This T cell receptor beta chain was recovered during a study of blood T cell repertoires in COVID-19. The method was immunoSEQ multiplex PCR; TCRdb's version includes in-frame clones alone and lacks a portion of them. The sample yields 210,000 or so clones, less than 90% seen once. The length of the CDR3 is 13 residues. Trimming shortened V by 7 bases and J by 4 bases, and 11 bases separated the two germline ends. Germline values: CDR1 LNHNV, CDR2 YYDKDF (reference sequence). The chain is built from TRBV15 and TRBJ1-5, with a tentative D call TRBD1 (6 bases). Sequencing was done on a sample of peripheral blood. The receptor was derived from a human donor in a cohort sampled during active COVID-19. Here the CDR3 reads CATTQGRNQPQHF. CDR3 nucleotide sequence: TGTGCCACCACGCAGGGGAGAAATCAGCCCCAGCATTTT.